Presented here are 15 T cell receptor beta chains from one specimen sequenced in a study of blood T cell repertoires in COVID-19. Produced via immunoSEQ multiplex PCR; TCRdb's table is partial and in-frame only. The sample has some 240,000 clones; approximately 88% are singletons. What was sequenced was peripheral blood. These receptor sequences come from a man aged 60 to 75 who had recovered from COVID-19.

In its sample, this clone was seen a few times. The genes are TRBV3-1 (or the pseudogene TRBV3-2) and TRBJ2-3, with D possibly matching TRBD2 (7 bases). The CDR3 has 14 residues. Germline V gives CDR1 LGHDT, CDR2 YNNKEL (reference sequence). The V and J ends lost 3 bases and 6 bases respectively, with 13 bases between them. CDR3 DNA: TGTGCCAGCAGCCACTCGGGGGGCAGGGATACGCAGTATTTT. Residues: CASSHSGGRDTQYF.

This clone was counted a single time. The CDR3 DNA follows: TGTGCCAGCAGTGTTTGGCTGCCAGCGATCAACGAGCAGTACTTC. Protein: CASSVWLPAINEQYF. V usage is TRBV2 and J usage is TRBJ2-7; D uncertain. Germline V lookup: CDR1 SNHLY, CDR2 FYNNEI. This CDR3 has 15 amino acids. V was shortened by 4 bases and J by 5 bases, with 18 bases between the two germline ends. Complete variable domain (other parts from reference TRBV2 and TRBJ2-7): EPEVTQTPSHQVTQMGQEVILRCVPISNHLYFYWYRQILGQKVEFLVSFYNNEISEKSEIFDDQFSVERPDGSNFTLKIRSTKLEDSAMYFCASSVWLPAINEQYFGPGTRLTVT.

The rearrangement links TRBV19 to TRBJ2-3; D may be TRBD2 (5 bases). Germline CDR1 LNHDA, CDR2 SQIVND (reference sequence). The germline V and J ends were trimmed by 3 bases and 0 bases, with 7 bases remaining between them. This CDR3 region has 14 residues. This CDR3 reads CASSIGLSTDTQYF. The DNA for the CDR3 is TGTGCCAGTAGTATCGGACTCAGCACAGATACGCAGTATTTT.

On this clone itself: Germline and junction disagree at one end, which may indicate a read error. V is TRBV7-8 and J is TRBJ2-5; TRBD1 matches 8 bases. This CDR3 comprises 14 residues. The germline gives CDR1 SGHVS, CDR2 FQNEAQ. The CDR3 bases are TGTGCCAGCAGGCCAGGGGGCGCCCAACAGACCCAGTACTTC. Protein product: CASRPGGAQQTQYF.

The chain uses TRBV15 and TRBJ1-1, with unresolved D. Trimming removed 1 base at V and 2 bases at J, with 17 bases between. The CDR3 totals 17 residues. CDR1 LNHNV and CDR2 YYDKDF come from the germline V gene (reference sequence). Here the CDR3 DNA reads TGTGCCACCAGCAGAGGGCCAAATGGACGGGGAAACACTGAAGCTTTCTTT. This translates into CATSRGPNGRGNTEAFF.

The V and J genes are TRBV13 and TRBJ1-6, with 9 nucleotides matching TRBD1. V shed 0 bases, J shed 10 bases, and the junction held 4 bases outside the gene matches. This CDR3 contains 15 residues. Germline CDR1 and CDR2: PRHDT and FYEKMQ (reference sequence). DNA for the CDR3: TGTGCCAGCAGCTTAGGGGGACAGGGCCGATCACCCCTCCACTTT. It specifies CASSLGGQGRSPLHF.

This rearrangement joins TRBV3-1 (or the pseudogene TRBV3-2) to TRBJ2-1, with a possible D match to TRBD1 (5 bases). Per the germline V gene, CDR1 is LGHDT and CDR2 is YNNKEL (reference sequence). The CDR3 is 14 amino acids. V was shortened by 3 bases and J by 9 bases, with 15 bases between the two germline ends. CDR3 in amino acids: CASSQRAGWGEQFF. The CDR3 nucleotides are TGTGCCAGCAGCCAGAGAGCAGGGTGGGGTGAGCAGTTCTTC.

The table lists this clone with a count of one. The V and J genes are TRBV10-3 and TRBJ2-7; 13 nucleotides line up with TRBD2. The CDR3 consists of 15 residues. Germline V gives CDR1 ENHRY, CDR2 SYGVKD. Trimming took 6 bases from V and 1 from J; bases not matched to a gene: 3. The CDR3 loop reads CAIRGLAGVSYEQYF. The CDR3 bases are TGTGCCATCAGAGGACTAGCGGGAGTATCCTACGAGCAGTACTTC.

The chain joins TRBV15 to TRBJ2-1, with TRBD2 identical over 8 bases. CDR1 and CDR2 from the germline V gene are LNHNV and YYDKDF (reference sequence). The CDR3 consists of 16 residues. V gave up 4 bases and J gave up 0 bases; unmatched junction bases: 5. CDR3 region: CATSTPRGGSYNEQFF. CDR3 DNA sequence: TGTGCCACCAGCACCCCCCGGGGGGGCTCCTACAATGAGCAGTTCTTC.

The genes are TRBV3-1 (or the pseudogene TRBV3-2) and TRBJ1-2, with TRBD1 matching 10 bases. This CDR3 comprises 15 residues. The germline CDR1 and CDR2 sequences are LGHDT and YNNKEL (reference sequence). Trimming at V came to 4 bases and at J to 8 bases, leaving 10 bases not matched to a gene. As DNA, the CDR3 is TGTGCCAGCAGCCGAGAAGCTGACAGGGGGCGAGGCTACACCTTC. Amino acids: CASSREADRGRGYTF.

The V gene is TRBV27, the J gene TRBJ2-1, with 14 bases identical to TRBD2. The V and J ends lost 5 bases and 4 bases, in that order; junction bases with no gene match: 7. From germline, CDR1 is MNHEY and CDR2 SMNVEV (reference sequence). The CDR3 covers 17 residues. CDR3 sequence reads: CASSLRLAGGPYNEQFF. CDR3 coding DNA: TGTGCCAGCAGTCTTCGACTAGCGGGAGGGCCGTACAATGAGCAGTTCTTC.

The chain employs TRBV11-3 and TRBJ2-7, with D possibly matching TRBD1 (5 bases). Trimming pared 1 base from V and 5 bases from J, leaving 12 bases between. The CDR3 totals 14 residues. Germline assignment: CDR1 SGHNT and CDR2 YENEEA. CDR3 protein: CASSLGTYSHEQYF. The CDR3, as DNA: TGTGCCAGCAGCTTAGGGACATATTCCCACGAGCAGTACTTC. Supplemented by reference TRBV11-3 and TRBJ2-7, the full variable domain reads EAGVVQSPRYKIIEKKQPVAFWCNPISGHNTLYWYLQNLGQGPELLIRYENEEAVDDSQLPKDRFSAERLKGVDSTLKIQPAELGDSAVYLCASSLGTYSHEQYFGPGTRLTVT.

The CDR3: CASSFLGTANEKLFF. The CDR3 DNA reads as TGCGCCAGCAGCTTTTTAGGGACAGCTAATGAAAAACTGTTTTTT. This chain joins TRBV5-1 and TRBJ1-4; 7 bases match TRBD1. J gave up 3 bases and V 2 bases, and 4 bases lay outside the gene matches. CDR1 SGHRS and CDR2 YFSETQ come from the germline V gene. This CDR3 is built from 15 residues.

The J gene is TRBJ2-3, the V gene TRBV9; the D gene is possibly TRBD1 (6 bases). The germline gives CDR1 SGDLS, CDR2 YYNGEE. The V end lost 0 bases, the J end lost 2 bases, and 10 bases lay between the germline ends. The CDR3 totals 15 residues. CDR3 residues: CASSVEQGPTDTQYF. DNA for the CDR3: TGTGCCAGCAGCGTAGAACAGGGCCCCACAGATACGCAGTATTTT.

The V gene is TRBV5-5, the J gene TRBJ2-7; D is possibly TRBD2 (5 bases). The closer fit of TRBJ2-1 to the DNA end suggests the J call may be wrong. There are 13 residues in the CDR3. Per germline, CDR1 SGHKS and CDR2 YYEKEE (reference sequence). CDR3 in amino acids: CASSKLGGGEQFF. The CDR3 nucleotides read TGTGCCAGCAGCAAACTAGGAGGAGGTGAGCAGTTCTTC.